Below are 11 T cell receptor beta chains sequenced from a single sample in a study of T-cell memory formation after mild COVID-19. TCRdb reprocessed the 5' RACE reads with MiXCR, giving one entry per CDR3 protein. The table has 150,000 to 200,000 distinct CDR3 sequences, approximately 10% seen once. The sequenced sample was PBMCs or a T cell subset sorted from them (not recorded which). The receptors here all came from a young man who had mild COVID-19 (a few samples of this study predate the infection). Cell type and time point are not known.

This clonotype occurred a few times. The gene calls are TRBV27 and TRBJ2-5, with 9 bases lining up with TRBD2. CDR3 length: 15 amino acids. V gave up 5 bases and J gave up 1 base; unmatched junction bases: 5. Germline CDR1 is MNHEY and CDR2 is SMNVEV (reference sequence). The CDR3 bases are TGTGCCAGCAGTCCACCTAGCGGGGTCCAAGAGACCCAGTACTTC. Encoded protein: CASSPPSGVQETQYF.

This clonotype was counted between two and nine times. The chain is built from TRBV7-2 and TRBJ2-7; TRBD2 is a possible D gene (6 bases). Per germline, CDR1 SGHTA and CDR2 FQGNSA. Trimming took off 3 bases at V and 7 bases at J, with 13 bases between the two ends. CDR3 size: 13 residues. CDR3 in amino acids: CASSFDRGGEQYF. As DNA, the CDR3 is TGTGCCAGCAGCTTTGATCGGGGAGGAGAGCAGTACTTC.

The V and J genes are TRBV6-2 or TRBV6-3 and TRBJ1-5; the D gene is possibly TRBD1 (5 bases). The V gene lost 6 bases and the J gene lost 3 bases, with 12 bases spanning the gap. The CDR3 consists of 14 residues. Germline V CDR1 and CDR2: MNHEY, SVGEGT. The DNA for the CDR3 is TGTGCCAGCAGGTCCGACAGAAACAATCAGCCCCAGCATTTT. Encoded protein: CASRSDRNNQPQHF.

The CDR3 spells CASSYSRGNTIYF. The DNA of the CDR3 is TGTGCCAGCAGTTACTCCAGGGGAAACACCATATATTTT. The J gene is TRBJ1-3, the V gene TRBV6-5; D is undetermined. This CDR3 is 13 amino acids long. Trimming took 0 bases from V and 4 from J, leaving 4 bases between them. Looked up from germline, CDR1 is MNHEY and CDR2 is SVGAGI.

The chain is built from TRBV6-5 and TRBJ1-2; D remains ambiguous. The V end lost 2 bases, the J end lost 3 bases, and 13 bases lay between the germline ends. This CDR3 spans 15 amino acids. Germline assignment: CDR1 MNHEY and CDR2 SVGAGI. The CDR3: CASSYTPTTHYGYTF. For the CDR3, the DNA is TGTGCCAGCAGTTACACACCGACAACCCACTATGGCTACACCTTC.

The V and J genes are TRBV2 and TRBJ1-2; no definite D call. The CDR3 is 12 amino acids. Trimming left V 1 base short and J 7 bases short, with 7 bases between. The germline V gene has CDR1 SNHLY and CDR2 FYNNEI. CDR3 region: CASSEVLTGYTF. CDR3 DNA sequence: TGTGCCAGCAGTGAAGTATTGACTGGCTACACCTTC.

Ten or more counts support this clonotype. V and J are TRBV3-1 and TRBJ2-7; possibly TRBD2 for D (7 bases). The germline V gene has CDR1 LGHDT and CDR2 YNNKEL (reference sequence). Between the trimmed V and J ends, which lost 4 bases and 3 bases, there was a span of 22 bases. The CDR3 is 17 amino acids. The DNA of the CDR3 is TGTGCCAGCAGCCCCGAGATCGGAAAGGGGGGGTACTACGAGCAGTACTTC. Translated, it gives CASSPEIGKGGYYEQYF.

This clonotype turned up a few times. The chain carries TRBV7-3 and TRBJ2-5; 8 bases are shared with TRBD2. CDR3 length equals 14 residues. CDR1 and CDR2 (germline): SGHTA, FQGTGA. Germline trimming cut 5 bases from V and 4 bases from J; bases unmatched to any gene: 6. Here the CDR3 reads CASSRGGPVETQYF. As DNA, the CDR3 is TGTGCCAGCAGCCGCGGGGGGCCGGTAGAGACCCAGTACTTC.

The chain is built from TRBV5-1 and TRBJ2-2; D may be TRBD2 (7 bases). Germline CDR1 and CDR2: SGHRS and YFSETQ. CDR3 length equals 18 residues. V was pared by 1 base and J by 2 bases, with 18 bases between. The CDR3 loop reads CASSLLRGAGINTGELFF. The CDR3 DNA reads TGCGCCAGCAGCTTGCTCCGGGGGGCAGGGATTAACACCGGGGAGCTGTTTTTT.

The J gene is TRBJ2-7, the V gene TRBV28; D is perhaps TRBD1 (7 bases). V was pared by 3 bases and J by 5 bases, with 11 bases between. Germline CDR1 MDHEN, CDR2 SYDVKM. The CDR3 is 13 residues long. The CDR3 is CASSFQGGNEQYV. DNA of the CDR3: TGTGCCAGCAGTTTCCAGGGGGGTAACGAGCAGTACGTC.

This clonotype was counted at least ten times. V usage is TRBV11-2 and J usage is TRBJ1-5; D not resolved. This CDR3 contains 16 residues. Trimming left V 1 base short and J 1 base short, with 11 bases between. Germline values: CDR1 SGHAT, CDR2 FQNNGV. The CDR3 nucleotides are TGTGCCAGCAGCTTAGGGGTCGGCGGGAGCAATCAGCCCCAGCATTTT. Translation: CASSLGVGGSNQPQHF.